This T cell receptor beta chain was identified in a study of shared clonotypes between healthy human individuals. CDR1 SNHLY and CDR2 FYNNEI come from the germline V gene. CDR3 length equals 15 residues. V was clipped by 6 bases and J by 4 bases, with 17 bases between them. Data came from immunoSEQ multiplex PCR; TCRdb stores just in-frame clones and leaves some out. The sample has about 2 million clones, about 95% seen once. This clone was counted a single time. Naive CD8 cells were CD45RO-negative, positively selected for CCR7, excluding terminally differentiated effector memory CD45RA+ cells. The sequence derives from a man aged 18-30 years in good health. The sequenced material came from naive CD8+ T cells sorted from blood. The chain joins TRBV2 to TRBJ2-3, with TRBD1 as a possible D gene (5 bases). The CDR3: CASSAIGVWADTQYF. CDR3 DNA: TGTGCCAGCAGCGCTATAGGGGTATGGGCAGATACGCAGTATTTT.